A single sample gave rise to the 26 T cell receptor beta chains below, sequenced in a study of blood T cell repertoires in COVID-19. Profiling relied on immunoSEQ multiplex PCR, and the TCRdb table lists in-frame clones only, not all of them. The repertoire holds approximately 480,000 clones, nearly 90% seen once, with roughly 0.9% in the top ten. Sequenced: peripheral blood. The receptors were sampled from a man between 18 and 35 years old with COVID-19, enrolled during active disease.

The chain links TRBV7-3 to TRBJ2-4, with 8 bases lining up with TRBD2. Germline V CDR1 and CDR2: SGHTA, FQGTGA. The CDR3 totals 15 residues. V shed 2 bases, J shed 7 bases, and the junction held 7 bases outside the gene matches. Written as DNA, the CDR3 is TGTGCCAGCAGCTTAGAAGCGGGAGACTACAACATTCAGTACTTC. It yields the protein CASSLEAGDYNIQYF.

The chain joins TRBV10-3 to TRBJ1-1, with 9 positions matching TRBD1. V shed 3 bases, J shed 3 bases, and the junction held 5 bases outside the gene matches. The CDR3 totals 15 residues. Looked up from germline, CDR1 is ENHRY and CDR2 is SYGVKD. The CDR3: CAISDRQGVDTEAFF. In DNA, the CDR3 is TGTGCCATCAGTGACCGACAGGGGGTGGACACTGAAGCTTTCTTT.

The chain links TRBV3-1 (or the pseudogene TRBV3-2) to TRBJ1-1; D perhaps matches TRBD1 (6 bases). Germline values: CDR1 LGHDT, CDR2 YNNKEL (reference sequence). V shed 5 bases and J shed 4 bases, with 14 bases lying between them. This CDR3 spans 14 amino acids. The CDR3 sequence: CASSAGAGATEAFF. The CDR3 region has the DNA TGTGCCAGCAGCGCTGGGGCAGGGGCCACTGAAGCTTTCTTT.

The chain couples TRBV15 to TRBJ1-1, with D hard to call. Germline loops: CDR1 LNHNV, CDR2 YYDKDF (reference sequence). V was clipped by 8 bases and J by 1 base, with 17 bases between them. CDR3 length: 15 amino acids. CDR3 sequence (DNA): TGTGCCACCCGTCCGGCTCCCCGGGGGAACACTGAAGCTTTCTTT. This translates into CATRPAPRGNTEAFF.

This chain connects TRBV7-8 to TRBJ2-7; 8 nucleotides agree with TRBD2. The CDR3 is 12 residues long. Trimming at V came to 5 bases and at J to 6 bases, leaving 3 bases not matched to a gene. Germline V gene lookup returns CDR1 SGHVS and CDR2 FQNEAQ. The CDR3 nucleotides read TGTGCCAGCAGCCCGGGGGGGGTCGAGCAGTACTTC. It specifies CASSPGGVEQYF. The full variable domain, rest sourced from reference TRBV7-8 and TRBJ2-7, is GAGVSQSPRYKVAKRGQDVALRCDPISGHVSLFWYQQALGQGPEFLTYFQNEAQLDKSGLPSDRFFAERPEGSVSTLKIQRTQQEDSAVYLCASSPGGVEQYFGPGTRLTVT.

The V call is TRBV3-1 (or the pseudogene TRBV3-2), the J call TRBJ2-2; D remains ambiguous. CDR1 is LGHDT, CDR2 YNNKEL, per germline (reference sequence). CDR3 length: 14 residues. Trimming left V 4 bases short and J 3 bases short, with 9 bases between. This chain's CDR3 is CASSPRVDTGELFF. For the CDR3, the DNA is TGTGCCAGCAGCCCCCGGGTCGACACCGGGGAGCTGTTTTTT.

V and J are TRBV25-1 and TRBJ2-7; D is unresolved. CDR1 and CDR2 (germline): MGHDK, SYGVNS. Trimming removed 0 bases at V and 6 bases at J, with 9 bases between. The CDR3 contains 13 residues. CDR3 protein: CASSEYGVTEQYF. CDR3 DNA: TGTGCCAGCAGTGAATACGGAGTGACCGAGCAGTACTTC.

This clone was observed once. This CDR3 is CASSGVTGEISYNEQFF. Here the CDR3 DNA reads TGTGCCAGCAGTGGGGTGACAGGGGAGATATCCTACAATGAGCAGTTCTTC. J is TRBJ2-1 and V is TRBV2; 8 bases match TRBD1. The junction had 9 bases not matched to a gene; V was cut back by 4 bases and J by 1 base. The germline CDR1 and CDR2 sequences are SNHLY and FYNNEI. This CDR3 has 17 amino acids.

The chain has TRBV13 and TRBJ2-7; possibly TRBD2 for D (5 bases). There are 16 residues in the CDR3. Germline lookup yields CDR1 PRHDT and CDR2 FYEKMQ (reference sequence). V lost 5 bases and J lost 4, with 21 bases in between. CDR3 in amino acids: CASSRTGIESWYEQYF. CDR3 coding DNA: TGTGCCAGCAGCCGCACCGGGATTGAAAGTTGGTACGAGCAGTACTTC.

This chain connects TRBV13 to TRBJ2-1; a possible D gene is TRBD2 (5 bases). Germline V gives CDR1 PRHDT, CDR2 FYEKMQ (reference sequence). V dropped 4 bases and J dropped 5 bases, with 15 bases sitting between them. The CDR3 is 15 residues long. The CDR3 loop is CASSSYTGGHNEQFF. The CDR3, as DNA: TGTGCCAGCAGCTCCTACACCGGAGGCCACAATGAGCAGTTCTTC.

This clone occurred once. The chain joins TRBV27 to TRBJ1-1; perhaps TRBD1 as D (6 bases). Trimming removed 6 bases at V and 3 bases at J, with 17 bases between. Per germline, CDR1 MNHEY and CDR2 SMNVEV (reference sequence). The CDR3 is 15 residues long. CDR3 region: CASRQMDSAYTEAFF. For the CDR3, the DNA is TGTGCCAGCAGGCAAATGGACAGCGCTTACACTGAAGCTTTCTTT.

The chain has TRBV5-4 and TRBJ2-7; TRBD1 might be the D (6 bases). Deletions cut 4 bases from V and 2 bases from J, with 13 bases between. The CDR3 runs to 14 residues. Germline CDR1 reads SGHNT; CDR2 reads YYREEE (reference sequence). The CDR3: CASSPAGAPYEQYF. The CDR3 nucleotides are TGTGCCAGCAGCCCCGCAGGGGCCCCCTACGAGCAGTACTTC.

The CDR3 coding sequence is TGTGCCAGCAGCTTTGGCAGGACTTACGAGCAGTACTTC. This codes for CASSFGRTYEQYF. The J gene is TRBJ2-7, the V gene TRBV5-4; D perhaps matches TRBD2 (5 bases). The V and J ends lost 2 bases and 4 bases respectively, with 10 bases between them. Germline loops: CDR1 SGHNT, CDR2 YYREEE (reference sequence). The CDR3 contains 13 residues. Full variable domain (remainder filled in from reference TRBV5-4 and TRBJ2-7): ETGVTQSPTHLIKTRGQQVTLRCSSQSGHNTVSWYQQALGQGPQFIFQYYREEENGRGNFPPRFSGLQFPNYSSELNVNALELDDSALYLCASSFGRTYEQYFGPGTRLTVT.

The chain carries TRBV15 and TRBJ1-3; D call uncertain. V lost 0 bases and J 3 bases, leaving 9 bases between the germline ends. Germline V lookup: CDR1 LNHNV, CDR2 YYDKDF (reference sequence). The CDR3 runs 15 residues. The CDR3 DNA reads TGTGCCACCAGCAGAGATCCCGGGGTTGGAAACACCATATATTTT. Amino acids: CATSRDPGVGNTIYF.

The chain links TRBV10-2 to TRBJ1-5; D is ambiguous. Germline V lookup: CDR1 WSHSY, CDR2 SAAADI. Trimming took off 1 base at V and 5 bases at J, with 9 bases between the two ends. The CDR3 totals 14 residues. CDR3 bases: TGCGCCAGCAGTGAGTGGGCAGCGGATCAGCCCCAGCATTTT. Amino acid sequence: CASSEWAADQPQHF.

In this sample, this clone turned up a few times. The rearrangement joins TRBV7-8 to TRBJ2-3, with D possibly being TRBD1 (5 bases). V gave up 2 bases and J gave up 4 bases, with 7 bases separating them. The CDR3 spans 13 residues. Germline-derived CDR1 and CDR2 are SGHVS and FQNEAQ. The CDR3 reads CASSLQQADTQYF. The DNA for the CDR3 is TGTGCCAGCAGCTTACAACAGGCAGATACGCAGTATTTT.

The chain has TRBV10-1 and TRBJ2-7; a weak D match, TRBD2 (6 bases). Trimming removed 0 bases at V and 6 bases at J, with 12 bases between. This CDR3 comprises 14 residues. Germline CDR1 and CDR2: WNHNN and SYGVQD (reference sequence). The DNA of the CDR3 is TGCGCCAGCAGTGAGTCTGGAGGGACCCTCGAGCAGTACTTC. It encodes CASSESGGTLEQYF.

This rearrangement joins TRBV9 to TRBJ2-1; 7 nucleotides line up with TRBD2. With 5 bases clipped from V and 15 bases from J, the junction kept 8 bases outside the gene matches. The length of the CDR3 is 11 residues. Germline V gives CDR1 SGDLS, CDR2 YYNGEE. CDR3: CASSKGTTMFF. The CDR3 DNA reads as TGTGCCAGCAGTAAGGGGACTACCATGTTCTTC.

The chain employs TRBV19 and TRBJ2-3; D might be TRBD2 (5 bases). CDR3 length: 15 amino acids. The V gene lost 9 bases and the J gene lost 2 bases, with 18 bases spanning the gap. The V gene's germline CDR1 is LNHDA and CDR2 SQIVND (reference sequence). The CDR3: CASRASGIYTDTQYF. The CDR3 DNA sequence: TGTGCCAGCAGAGCCAGCGGCATATACACAGATACGCAGTATTTT.

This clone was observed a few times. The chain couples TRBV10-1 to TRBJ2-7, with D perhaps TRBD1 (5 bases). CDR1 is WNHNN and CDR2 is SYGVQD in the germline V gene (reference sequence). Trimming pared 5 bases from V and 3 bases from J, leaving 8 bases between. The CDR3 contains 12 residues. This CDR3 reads CASSPQGYEQYF. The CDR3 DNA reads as TGCGCCAGCAGTCCCCAGGGCTACGAGCAGTACTTC.

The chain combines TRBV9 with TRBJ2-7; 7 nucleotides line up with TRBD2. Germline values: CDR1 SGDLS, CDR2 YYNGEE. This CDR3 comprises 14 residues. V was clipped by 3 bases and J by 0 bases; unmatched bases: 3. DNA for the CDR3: TGTGCCAGCAGCGCCGGGACTACCTCCTACGAGCAGTACTTC. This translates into CASSAGTTSYEQYF.

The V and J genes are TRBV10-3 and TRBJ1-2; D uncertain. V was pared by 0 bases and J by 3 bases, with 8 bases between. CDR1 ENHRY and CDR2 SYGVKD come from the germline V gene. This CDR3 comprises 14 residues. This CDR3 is CAISESSGDYGYTF. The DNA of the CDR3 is TGTGCCATCAGTGAGTCGAGCGGGGACTATGGCTACACCTTC.

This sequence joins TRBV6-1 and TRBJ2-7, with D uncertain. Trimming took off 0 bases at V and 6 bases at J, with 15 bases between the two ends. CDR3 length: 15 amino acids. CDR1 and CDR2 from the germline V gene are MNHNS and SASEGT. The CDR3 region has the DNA TGTGCCAGCAGTGAAGCGGGTGGAGTCCGCCGCGAGCAGTACTTC. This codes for CASSEAGGVRREQYF.

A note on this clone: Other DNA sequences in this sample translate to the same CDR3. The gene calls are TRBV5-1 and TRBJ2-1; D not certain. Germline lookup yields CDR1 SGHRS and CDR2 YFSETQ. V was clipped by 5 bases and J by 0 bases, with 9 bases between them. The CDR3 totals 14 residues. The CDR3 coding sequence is TGCGCCAGCAGTCCTCCCAGCTCCTACAATGAGCAGTTCTTC. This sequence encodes CASSPPSSYNEQFF.

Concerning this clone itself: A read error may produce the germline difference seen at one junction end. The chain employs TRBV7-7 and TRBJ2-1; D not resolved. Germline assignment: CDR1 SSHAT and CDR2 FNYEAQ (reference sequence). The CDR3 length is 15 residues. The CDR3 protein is CASSLGDSTYNEQFF. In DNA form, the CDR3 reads TGTGCTAGCAGCTTAGGAGACTCGACCTACAATGAGCAGTTCTTC.

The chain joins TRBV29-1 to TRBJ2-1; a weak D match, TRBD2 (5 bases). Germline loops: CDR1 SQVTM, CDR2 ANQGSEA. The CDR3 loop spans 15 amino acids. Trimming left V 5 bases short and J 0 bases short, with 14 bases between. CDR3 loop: CSVRRLDSSYNEQFF. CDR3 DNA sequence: TGCAGCGTTCGAAGACTGGACTCCTCCTACAATGAGCAGTTCTTC.